A selection of T cell receptor beta chains follows, all from one sample in a study of blood T cells in healthy people across ages. In TCRdb, the 5' RACE reads were re-called with MiXCR into one record per CDR3 protein. Altogether approximately 730,000 distinct CDR3 sequences are present, roughly 50% being singletons, with the ten largest covering roughly 37%. Sequenced input: blood. The receptors derive from a man older than 75 in good health. The CDR3 runs from the conserved cysteine through the conserved F or W. D genes are given only for firm matches. For some rows the clone size is stated as once, few or many, or as a class when expanded; others skip it.

- | TRBJ2-4 | TRBV13 | few | TGTGCCAGCAGCCCTCGGATCAAAAACATTCAGTACTTC | CASSPRIKNIQYF
- | TRBJ2-7 | TRBV15 | - | TGTGCCACCAGCAACCCGGAGGACTCCTACGAGCAGTACTTC | CATSNPEDSYEQYF
- | TRBJ1-2 | TRBV7-9 | - | TGTGCCAGCAGCTTACTATCAATAGCCTACACCTTC | CASSLLSIAYTF
- | TRBJ2-7 | TRBV3-1 | few | TGTGCCAGCAGCCAAGGGAACTCCTACGAGCAGTACTTC | CASSQGNSYEQYF
- | TRBJ2-5 | TRBV20-1 | - | TGCAGTGCCCCCAGGGGGGCTACCCATGTCCAAGAGACCCAGTACTTC | CSAPRGATHVQETQYF
- | TRBJ1-1 | TRBV28 | - | TGTGCCAGCAGTGCGCAGGCCCAGACCGGGAGCACTTTCTTT | CASSAQAQTGSTFF
TRBD1 | TRBJ2-7 | TRBV6-5 | - | TGTGCCAGCAGTGTGGACAGGGGAAGCTACGAGCAGTACTTC | CASSVDRGSYEQYF
TRBD1 | TRBJ2-7 | TRBV11-2 | few | TGTGCCAGCAGCGGCCGGGACAGGGCAATTTACGAGCAGTACTTC | CASSGRDRAIYEQYF
TRBD2 | TRBJ2-7 | TRBV27 | few | TGTGCCAGCAGCTACTGGGGGGGTTACGAGCAGTACTTC | CASSYWGGYEQYF
- | TRBJ1-1 | TRBV6-1 | few | TGTGCCAGCACCCAAGGAGGGGGAACCGGGAGGACTGAAGCTTTCTTT | CASTQGGGTGRTEAFF
- | TRBJ2-7 | TRBV29-1 | - | TGCAGCGTTGACAGGGACTCCTACGAGCAGTACTTC | CSVDRDSYEQYF
TRBD1 | TRBJ2-2 | TRBV7-7 | - | TGTGCTAGCAGCCCGGACGGGACAGGGAACACCGGGGAGCTGTTTTTT | CASSPDGTGNTGELFF
TRBD2 | TRBJ2-1 | TRBV5-1 | - | TGCGCCAGCAGCCCTAGCGGGAGCCTAAACAATGAGCAGTTCTTC | CASSPSGSLNNEQFF
TRBD1 | TRBJ1-4 | TRBV7-9 | - | TGTGCCAGCAGCTTGGTGGGACAGGATGATGAAAAACTGTTTTTT | CASSLVGQDDEKLFF
- | TRBJ2-6 | TRBV2 | - | TGTGCCAGCAGTCGGCGGGCCAACTCTGGGGCCAACGTCCTGACTTTC | CASSRRANSGANVLTF
- | TRBJ2-6 | TRBV4-2 | - | TGTGCCAGCAGTCCTGCGAGCAGCTCTGGGGCCAACGTCCCGACTTTC | CASSPASSSGANVPTF
TRBD2 | TRBJ2-1 | TRBV6-6 | few | TGTGCCAGCAGACTAGCGGGGGCAGGAGATGAGCAGTTCTTC | CASRLAGAGDEQFF
TRBD2 | TRBJ2-3 | TRBV9 | few | TGTGCCAGCAGCCCAGGAGGCGGGAGGGTGCACAGATACGCGTATTTT | CASSPGGGRVHRYAYF
- | TRBJ2-7 | TRBV4-1 | once | TGCGCCAGCAGCCAGGCCCCCGGGACCAACTACGAGCAGTACTTC | CASSQAPGTNYEQYF
- | TRBJ2-3 | TRBV6-1 | - | TGTGCCAGCACAAGGGGCCCTGGAGATACGCAGTATTTT | CASTRGPGDTQYF
- | TRBJ2-7 | TRBV10-3 | - | TGTGCCATCAGTCAAACGTGGCAGGGGCAGACCTACGAGCAGTACTTC | CAISQTWQGQTYEQYF
- | TRBJ2-1 | TRBV24-1 | - | TGTGCCACCAGTACCTCTAACGGTGAGCAGTTCTTC | CATSTSNGEQFF
- | TRBJ2-5 | TRBV5-1 | - | TGCGCCAGCAGCGCGGGACGGGGAGAGACCCAGTACTTC | CASSAGRGETQYF